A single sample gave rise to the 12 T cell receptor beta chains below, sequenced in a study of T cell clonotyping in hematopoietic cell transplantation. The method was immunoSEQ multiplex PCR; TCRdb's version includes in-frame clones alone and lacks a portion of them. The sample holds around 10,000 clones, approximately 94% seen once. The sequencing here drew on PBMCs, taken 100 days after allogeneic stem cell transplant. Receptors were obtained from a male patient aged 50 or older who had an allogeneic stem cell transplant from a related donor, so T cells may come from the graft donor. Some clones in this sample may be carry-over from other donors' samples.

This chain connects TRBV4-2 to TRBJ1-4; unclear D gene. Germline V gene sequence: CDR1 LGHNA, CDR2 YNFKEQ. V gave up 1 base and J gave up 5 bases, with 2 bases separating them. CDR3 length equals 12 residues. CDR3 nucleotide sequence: TGTGCCAGCAGCCAAGTAAATGAAAAACTGTTTTTT. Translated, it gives CASSQVNEKLFF.

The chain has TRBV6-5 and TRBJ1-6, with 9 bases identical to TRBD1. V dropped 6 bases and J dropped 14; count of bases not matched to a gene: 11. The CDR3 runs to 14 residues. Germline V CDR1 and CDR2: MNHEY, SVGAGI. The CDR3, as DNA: TGTGCCAGCAGGTCCACAGGGGGCGTTCAAGCCCTCCACTTT. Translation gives CASRSTGGVQALHF.

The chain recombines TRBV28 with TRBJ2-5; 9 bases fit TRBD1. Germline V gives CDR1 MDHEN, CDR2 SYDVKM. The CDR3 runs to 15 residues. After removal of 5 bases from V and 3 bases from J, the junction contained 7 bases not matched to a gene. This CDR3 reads CASSPQGQGKETQYF. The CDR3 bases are TGTGCCAGCAGTCCCCAGGGACAGGGTAAAGAGACCCAGTACTTC.

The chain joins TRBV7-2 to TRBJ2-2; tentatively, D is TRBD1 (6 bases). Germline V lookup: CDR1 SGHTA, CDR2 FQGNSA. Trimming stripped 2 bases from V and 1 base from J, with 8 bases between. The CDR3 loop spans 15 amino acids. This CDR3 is CASSLMGQNTGELFF. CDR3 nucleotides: TGTGCCAGCAGCTTAATGGGACAGAACACCGGGGAGCTGTTTTTT.

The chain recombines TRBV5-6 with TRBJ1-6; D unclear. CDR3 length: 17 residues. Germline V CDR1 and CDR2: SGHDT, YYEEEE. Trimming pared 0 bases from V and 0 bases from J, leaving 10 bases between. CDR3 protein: CASSLERGGSYNSPLHF. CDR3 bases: TGTGCCAGCAGCTTGGAGCGCGGCGGCTCCTATAATTCACCCCTCCACTTT.

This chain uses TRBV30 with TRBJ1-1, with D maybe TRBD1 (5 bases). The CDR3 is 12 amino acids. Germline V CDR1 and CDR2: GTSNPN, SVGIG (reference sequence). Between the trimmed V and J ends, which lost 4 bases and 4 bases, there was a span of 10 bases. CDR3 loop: CAWKWGGTEAFF. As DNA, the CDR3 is TGTGCCTGGAAGTGGGGGGGCACTGAAGCTTTCTTT.

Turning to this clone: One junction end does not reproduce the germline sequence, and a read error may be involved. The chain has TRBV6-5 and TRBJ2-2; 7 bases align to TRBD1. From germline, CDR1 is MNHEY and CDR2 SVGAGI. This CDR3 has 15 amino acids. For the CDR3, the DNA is TGTGCCAGCACTTACGACAGGGACGTCACCGGGGAGCTGTTTTTT. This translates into CASTYDRDVTGELFF.

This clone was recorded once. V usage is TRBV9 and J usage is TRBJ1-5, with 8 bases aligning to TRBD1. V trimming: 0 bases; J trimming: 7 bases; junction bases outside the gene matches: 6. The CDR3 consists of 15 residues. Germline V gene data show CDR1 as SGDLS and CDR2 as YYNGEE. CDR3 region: CASSVDAGGGQPQHF. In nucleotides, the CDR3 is TGTGCCAGCAGCGTAGACGCAGGGGGCGGACAGCCCCAGCATTTT.

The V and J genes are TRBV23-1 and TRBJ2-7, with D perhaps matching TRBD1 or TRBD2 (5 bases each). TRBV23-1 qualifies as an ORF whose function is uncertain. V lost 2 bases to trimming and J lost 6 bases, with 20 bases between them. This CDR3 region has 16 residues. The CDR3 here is CASSQPRGPTKGEQYF. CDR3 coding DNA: TGCGCCAGCAGTCAACCGAGGGGCCCTACCAAGGGCGAGCAGTACTTC.

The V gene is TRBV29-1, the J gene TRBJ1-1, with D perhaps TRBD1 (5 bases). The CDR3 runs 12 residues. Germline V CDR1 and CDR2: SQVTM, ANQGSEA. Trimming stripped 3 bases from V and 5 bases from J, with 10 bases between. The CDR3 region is CSVDSGRTEAFF. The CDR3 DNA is TGCAGCGTTGATTCAGGGAGAACTGAAGCTTTCTTT.

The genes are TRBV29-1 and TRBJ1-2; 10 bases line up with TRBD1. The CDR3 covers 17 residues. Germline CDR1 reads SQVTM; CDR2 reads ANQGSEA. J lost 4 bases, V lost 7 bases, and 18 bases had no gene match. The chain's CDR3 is CSATSPQPGTGVYGYTF. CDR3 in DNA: TGCAGCGCCACATCACCCCAGCCCGGGACAGGGGTCTATGGCTACACCTTC. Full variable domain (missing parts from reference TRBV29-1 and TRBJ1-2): SAVISQKPSRDICQRGTSLTIQCQVDSQVTMMFWYRQQPGQSLTLIATANQGSEATYESGFVIDKFPISRPNLTFSTLTVSNMSPEDSSIYLCSATSPQPGTGVYGYTFGSGTRLTVV.

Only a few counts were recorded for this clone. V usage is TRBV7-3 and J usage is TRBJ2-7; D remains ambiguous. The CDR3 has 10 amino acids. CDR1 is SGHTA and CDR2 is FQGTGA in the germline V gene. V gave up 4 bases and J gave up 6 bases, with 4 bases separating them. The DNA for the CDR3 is TGTGCCAGCAGCTCCGTCGAGCAGTACTTC. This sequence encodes CASSSVEQYF.